This T cell receptor beta chain derives from a study of blood T cell repertoires in COVID-19. About the study: Some COVID-19 samples were acute and others convalescent; all came from the United States, Italy and Spain.

The CDR3 runs to 15 residues. CDR1 and CDR2 from the germline V gene are LNHDA and SQIVND (reference sequence). V shed 4 bases, J shed 5 bases, and the junction held 9 bases outside the gene matches. Sequencing was performed with immunoSEQ multiplex PCR; in TCRdb, only in-frame clones are kept and a portion is missing. The data contain fewer than 250,000 clones, around 86% of them singletons. Participants, roughly 18 to 90 years old, spanned fewer than 25 US areas. Cohort placement rested on clinical history that participants reported themselves. This rearrangement joins TRBV19 to TRBJ1-1; TRBD1 agrees at 8 bases. The TCR sequence derives from a woman between 45 and 65 years old with acute COVID-19. The sequenced material came from PBMCs or T cells enriched from blood (not recorded which). CDR3 nucleotide sequence: TGTGCCAGTAGTACATGGACAGGGATGGATACTGAAGCTTTCTTT. This codes for CASSTWTGMDTEAFF.